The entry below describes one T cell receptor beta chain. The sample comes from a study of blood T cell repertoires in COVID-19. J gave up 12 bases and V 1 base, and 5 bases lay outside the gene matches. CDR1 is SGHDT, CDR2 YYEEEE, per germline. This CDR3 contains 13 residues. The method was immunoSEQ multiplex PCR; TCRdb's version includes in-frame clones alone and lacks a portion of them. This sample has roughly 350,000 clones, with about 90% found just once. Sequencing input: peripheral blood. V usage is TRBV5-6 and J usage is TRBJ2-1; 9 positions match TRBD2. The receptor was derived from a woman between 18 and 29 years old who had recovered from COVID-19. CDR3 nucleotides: TGTGCCAGCAGCTTGAGGACTAGCGTGGTGCAGTTCTTC. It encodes CASSLRTSVVQFF.